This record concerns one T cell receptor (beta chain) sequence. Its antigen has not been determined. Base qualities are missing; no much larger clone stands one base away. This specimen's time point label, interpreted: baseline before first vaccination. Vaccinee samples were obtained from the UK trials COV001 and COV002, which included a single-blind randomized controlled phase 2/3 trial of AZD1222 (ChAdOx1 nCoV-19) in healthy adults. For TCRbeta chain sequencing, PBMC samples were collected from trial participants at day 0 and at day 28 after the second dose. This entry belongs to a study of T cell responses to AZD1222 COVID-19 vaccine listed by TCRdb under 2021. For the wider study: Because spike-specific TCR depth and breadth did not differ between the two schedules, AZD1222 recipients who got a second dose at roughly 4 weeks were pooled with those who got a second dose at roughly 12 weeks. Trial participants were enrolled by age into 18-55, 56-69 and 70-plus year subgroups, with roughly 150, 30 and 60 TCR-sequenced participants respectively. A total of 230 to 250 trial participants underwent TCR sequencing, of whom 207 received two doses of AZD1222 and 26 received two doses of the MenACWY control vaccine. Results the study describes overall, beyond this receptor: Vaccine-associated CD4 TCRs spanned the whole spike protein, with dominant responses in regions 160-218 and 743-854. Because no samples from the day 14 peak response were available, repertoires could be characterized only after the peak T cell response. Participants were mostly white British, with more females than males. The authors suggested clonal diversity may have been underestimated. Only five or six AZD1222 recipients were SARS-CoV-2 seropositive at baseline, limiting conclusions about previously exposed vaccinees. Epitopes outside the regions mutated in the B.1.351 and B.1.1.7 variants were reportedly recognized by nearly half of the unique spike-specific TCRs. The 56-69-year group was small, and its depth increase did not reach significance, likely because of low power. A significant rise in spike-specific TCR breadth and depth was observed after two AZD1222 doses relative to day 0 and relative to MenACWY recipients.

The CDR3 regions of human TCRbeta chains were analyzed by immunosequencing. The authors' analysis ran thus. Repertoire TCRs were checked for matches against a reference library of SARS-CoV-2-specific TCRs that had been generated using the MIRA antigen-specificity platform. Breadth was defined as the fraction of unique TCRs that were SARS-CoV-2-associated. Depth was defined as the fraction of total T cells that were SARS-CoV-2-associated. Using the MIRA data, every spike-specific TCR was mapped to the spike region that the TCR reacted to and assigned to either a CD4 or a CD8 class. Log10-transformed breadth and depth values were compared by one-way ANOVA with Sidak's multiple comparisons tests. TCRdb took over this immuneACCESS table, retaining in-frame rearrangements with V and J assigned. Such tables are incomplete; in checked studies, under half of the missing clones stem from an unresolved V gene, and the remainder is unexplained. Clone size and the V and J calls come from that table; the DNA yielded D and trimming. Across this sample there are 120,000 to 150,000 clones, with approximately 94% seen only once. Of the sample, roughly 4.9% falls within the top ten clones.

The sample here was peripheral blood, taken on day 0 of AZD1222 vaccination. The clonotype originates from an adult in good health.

The CDR3 region: CASSLTGRSLRNTEAFF. The nucleotides are TGTGCCAGCAGTTTAACAGGACGGAGCCTCCGGAACACTGAAGCTTTCTTT. The rearrangement combines TRBV27 with TRBJ1-1; the D gene is possibly TRBD1, with 5 bases matching. Relative to germline, V is 2 bases shorter and J is 1 base shorter, with 17 bases between their ends. The germline V gene (reference sequence) supplies CDR1 MNHEY and CDR2 SMNVEV. The CDR3 measures 17 amino acids from cysteine to phenylalanine. Of all the DNA, just the CDR3 is kept, 51 bases in frame from base 1.